This entry features one TCR beta chain sequence. Per the original methods: Nucleated cell counts were estimated from reference gene primer amplification. Using immunoSEQ multiplex PCR, the repertoire was profiled, and TCRdb retains in-frame clones only, with some absent. That table gives V, J and clone size, and the DNA gave D and trimming. This sample has fewer than 200,000 clones, with around 76% found just once. The data derive from a study of blood T cell repertoires in COVID-19. Background on the study: Samples of COVID-19 (acute and convalescent) were obtained from the United States, Italy and Spain. T cells, B-cell-depleted T cells, or PBMCs provided the cDNA or gDNA that served as material.

V trimming: 4 bases; J trimming: 6 bases; junction bases outside the gene matches: 2. CDR3 length equals 13 residues. Per the germline V gene, CDR1 is MDHEN and CDR2 is SYDVKM. Enrollment of patients from Seattle took place during active infection, with longitudinal follow-up. The TCR was taken from a woman aged 55-70 years with COVID-19, enrolled during active disease. Sequenced: peripheral blood. The rearrangement links TRBV28 to TRBJ1-4; TRBD1 aligns across 7 bases. CDR3 nucleotide sequence: TGTGCCAGCAGTTCGGGACAGCATGAAAAACTGTTTTTT. Translating gives CASSSGQHEKLFF.